The entry that follows covers one TCR beta chain sequence. The data are from a study of blood T cell repertoires in COVID-19. Study-level background: PBMCs, B-cell-depleted T cells, or T cells provided the cDNA or gDNA that made up the material.

Method: immunoSEQ multiplex PCR; TCRdb's copy keeps in-frame clones and lacks some. The sample consists of fewer than 450,000 clones, roughly 87% of them appearing once. Enrolled through a virtual design, the participants were between about 18 and 89 years of age and came from some 26 US areas. The study counted Cohort 3 donors as recovered given two negative PCRs, clearance, or symptom resolution. This CDR3 comprises 14 residues. Germline V CDR1 and CDR2: LGHDT, YNNKEL (reference sequence). V lost 1 base, J lost 8 bases, and 14 bases lay in between. The sequence was obtained from a woman aged 25 to 39 who had recovered from COVID-19. Sample: PBMCs or T cells enriched from blood (not recorded which). The genes are TRBV3-1 (or the pseudogene TRBV3-2) and TRBJ1-2, with D possibly TRBD1 on 6 matching bases. The CDR3 is CASSQVPGGEGYTF. In nucleotides, the CDR3 is TGTGCCAGCAGCCAAGTCCCGGGGGGCGAAGGCTACACCTTC.